Sequencing of this T cell receptor beta chain was carried out in a study of blood T cell repertoires in COVID-19. As for the study in general: The origin of the acute and convalescent COVID-19 samples was the United States, Italy and Spain.

Seattle's cohort entered during active infection and was followed longitudinally. The CDR3 contains 15 residues. The germline V gene encodes CDR1 SGHVS and CDR2 FNYEAQ. Deletions cut 2 bases from V and 0 bases from J, with 8 bases between. Libraries were prepared by immunoSEQ multiplex PCR; TCRdb keeps only in-frame clonotypes and omits some of them. The sample has about 89,000 clones, 78% seen once. The specimen was peripheral blood. This clonotype originated in a man between 65 and 85 years old with COVID-19, enrolled during active disease. This sequence joins TRBV7-6 and TRBJ2-1; D gene ambiguous. The CDR3 bases are TGTGCCAGCAGCTTACAGGAAAGCTCCTACAATGAGCAGTTCTTC. This sequence encodes CASSLQESSYNEQFF. The full variable domain, completed using reference TRBV7-6 and TRBJ2-1, is GAGVSQSPRYKVTKRGQDVALRCDPISGHVSLYWYRQALGQGPEFLTYFNYEAQQDKSGLPNDRFSAERPEGSISTLTIQRTEQRDSAMYRCASSLQESSYNEQFFGPGTRLTVL.